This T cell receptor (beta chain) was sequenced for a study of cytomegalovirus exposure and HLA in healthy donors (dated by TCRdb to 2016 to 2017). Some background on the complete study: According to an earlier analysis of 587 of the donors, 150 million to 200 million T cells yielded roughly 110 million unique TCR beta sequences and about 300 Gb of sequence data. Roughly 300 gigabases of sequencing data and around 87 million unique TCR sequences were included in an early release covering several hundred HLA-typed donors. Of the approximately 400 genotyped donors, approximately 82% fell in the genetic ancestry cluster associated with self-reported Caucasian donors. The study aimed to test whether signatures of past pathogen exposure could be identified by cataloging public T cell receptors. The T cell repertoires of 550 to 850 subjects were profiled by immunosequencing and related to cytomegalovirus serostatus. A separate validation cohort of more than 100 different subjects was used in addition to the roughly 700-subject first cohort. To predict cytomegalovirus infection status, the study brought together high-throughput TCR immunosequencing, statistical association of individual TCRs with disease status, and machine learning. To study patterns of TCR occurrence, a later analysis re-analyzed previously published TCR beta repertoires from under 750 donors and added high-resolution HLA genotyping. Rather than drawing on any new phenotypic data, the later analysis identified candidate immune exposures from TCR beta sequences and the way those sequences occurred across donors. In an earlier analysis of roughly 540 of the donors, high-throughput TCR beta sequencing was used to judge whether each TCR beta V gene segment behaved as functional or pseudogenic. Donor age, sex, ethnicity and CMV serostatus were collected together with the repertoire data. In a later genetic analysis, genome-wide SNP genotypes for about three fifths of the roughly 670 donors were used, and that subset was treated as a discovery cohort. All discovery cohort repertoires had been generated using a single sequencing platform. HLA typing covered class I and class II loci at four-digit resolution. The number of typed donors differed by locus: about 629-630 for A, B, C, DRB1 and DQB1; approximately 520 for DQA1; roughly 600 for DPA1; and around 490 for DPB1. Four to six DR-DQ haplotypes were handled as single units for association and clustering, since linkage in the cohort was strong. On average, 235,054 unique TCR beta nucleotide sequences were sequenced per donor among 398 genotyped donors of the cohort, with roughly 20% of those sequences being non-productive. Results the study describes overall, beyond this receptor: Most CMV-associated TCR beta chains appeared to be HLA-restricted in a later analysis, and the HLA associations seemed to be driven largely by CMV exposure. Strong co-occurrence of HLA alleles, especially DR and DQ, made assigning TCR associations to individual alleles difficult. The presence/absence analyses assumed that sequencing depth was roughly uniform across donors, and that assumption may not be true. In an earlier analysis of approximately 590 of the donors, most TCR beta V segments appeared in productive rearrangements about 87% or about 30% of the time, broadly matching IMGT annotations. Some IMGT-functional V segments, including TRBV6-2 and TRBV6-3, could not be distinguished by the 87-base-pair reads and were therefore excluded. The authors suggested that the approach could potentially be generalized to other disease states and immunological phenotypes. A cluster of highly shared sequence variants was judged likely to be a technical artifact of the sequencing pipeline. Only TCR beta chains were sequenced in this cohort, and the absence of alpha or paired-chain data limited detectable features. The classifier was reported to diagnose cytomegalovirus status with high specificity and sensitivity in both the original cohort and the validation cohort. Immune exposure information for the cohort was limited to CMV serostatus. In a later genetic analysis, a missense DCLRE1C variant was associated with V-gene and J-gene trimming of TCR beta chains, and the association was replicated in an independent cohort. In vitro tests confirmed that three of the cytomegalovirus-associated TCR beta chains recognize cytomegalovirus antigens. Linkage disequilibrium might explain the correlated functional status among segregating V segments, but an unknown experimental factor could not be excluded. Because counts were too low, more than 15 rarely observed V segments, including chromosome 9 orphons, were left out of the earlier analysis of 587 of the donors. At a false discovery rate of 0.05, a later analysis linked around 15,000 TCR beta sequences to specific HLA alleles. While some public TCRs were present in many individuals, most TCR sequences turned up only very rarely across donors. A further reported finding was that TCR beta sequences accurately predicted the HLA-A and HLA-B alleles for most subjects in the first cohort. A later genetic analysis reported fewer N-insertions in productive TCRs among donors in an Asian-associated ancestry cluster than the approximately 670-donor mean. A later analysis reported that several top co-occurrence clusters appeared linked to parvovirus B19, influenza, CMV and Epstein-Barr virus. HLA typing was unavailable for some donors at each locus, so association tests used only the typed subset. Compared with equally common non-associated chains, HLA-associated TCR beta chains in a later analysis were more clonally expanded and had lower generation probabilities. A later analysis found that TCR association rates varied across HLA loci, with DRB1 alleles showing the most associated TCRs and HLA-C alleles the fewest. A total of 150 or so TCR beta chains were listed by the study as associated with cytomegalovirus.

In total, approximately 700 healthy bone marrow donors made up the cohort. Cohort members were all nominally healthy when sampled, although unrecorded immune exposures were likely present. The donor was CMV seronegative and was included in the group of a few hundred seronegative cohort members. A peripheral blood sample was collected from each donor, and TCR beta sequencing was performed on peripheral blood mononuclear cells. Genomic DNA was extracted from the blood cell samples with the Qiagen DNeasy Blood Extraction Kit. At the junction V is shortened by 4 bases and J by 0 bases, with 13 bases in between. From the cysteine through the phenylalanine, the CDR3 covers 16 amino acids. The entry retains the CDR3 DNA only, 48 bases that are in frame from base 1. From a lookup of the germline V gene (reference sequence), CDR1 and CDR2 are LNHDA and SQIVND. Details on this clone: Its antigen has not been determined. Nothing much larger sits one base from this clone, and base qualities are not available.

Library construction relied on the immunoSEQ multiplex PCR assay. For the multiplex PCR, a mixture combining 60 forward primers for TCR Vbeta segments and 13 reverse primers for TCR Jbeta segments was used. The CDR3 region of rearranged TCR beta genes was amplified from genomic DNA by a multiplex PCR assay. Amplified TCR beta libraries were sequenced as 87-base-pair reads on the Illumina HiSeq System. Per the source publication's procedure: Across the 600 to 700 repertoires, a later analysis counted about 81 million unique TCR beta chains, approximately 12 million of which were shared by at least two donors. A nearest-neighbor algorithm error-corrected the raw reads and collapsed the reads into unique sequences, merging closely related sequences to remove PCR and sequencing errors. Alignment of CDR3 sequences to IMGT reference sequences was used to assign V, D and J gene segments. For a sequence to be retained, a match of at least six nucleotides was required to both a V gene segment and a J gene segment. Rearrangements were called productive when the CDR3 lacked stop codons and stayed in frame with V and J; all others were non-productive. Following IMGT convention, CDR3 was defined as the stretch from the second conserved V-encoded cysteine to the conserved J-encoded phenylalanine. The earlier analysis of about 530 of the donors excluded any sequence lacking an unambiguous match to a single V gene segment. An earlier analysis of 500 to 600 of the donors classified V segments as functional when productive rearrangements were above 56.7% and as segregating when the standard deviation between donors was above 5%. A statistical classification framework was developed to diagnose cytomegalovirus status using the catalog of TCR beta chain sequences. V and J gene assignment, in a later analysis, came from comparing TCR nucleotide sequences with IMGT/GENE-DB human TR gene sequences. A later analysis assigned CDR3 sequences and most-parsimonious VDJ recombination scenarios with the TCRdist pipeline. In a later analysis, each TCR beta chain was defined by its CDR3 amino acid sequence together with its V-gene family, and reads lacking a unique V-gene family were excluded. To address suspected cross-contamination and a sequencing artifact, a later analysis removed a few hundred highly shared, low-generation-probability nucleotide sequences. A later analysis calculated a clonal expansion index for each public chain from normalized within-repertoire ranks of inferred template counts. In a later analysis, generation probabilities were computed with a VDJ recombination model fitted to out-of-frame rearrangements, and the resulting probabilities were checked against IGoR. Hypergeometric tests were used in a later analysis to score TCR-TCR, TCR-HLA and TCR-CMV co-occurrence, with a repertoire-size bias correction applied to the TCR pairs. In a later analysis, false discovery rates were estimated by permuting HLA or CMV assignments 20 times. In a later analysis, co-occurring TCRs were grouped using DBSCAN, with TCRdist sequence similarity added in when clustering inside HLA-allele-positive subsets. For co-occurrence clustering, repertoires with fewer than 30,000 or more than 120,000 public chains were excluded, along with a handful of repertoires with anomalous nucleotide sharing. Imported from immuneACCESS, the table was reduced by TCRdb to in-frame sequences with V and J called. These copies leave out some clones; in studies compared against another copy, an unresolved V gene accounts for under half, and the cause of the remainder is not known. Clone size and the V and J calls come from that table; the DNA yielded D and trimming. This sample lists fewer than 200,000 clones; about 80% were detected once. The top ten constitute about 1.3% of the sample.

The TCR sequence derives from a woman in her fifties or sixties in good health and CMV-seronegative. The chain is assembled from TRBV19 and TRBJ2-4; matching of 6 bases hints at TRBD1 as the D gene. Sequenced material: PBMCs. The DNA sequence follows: TGTGCCAGTAGTAAACAGGGTGGGCTAGCCAAAAACATTCAGTACTTC. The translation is CASSKQGGLAKNIQYF.